This T cell receptor (beta chain) was sequenced for a study of T cell clonotyping in hematopoietic cell transplantation. At the level of the study: Pretransplant recipient samples were taken after cytoreduction.

The time point denotes: recipient sample about 28 days before transplant, after cytoreduction. Blood collection times were about day -28 and days 30, 100, 180 posttransplant. The CDR3 length is 13 residues. Germline trimming cut 1 base from V and 6 bases from J; bases unmatched to any gene: 0. Germline V gene sequence: CDR1 GTSNPN, CDR2 SVGIG (reference sequence). The method was immunoSEQ multiplex PCR; TCRdb's version includes in-frame clones alone and lacks a portion of them. The data contain 65,000 to 80,000 clones, 95% to 97% of them singletons. The sequence was collected from a woman between 45 and 65 years old with acute myeloid leukemia. Some clones in this sample may be carry-over from other donors' samples. This sample comprised peripheral blood mononuclear cells, obtained before stem cell transplant. The V and J genes are TRBV30 and TRBJ1-4; TRBD1 agrees at 9 bases. CDR3 residues: CAWSGTGDEKLFF. CDR3 DNA sequence: TGTGCCTGGAGTGGGACAGGGGATGAAAAACTGTTTTTT.